These T cell receptor beta chains were read from a single sample in a study of graft-versus-host responses after intestinal transplantation. Sequencing used immunoSEQ multiplex PCR; TCRdb keeps in-frame clones, though not all of them. The repertoire includes more than 85,000 clones, 85% to 95% of them detected once, and roughly 2% sits in the top ten. No cognate antigen is known for these TCRs. The starting material was unstimulated CD8+ T cells sorted from spleen or lymph node cells, obtained before intestinal transplant. Source of these receptors: a human donor who received an intestinal transplant. The conserved cysteine and the conserved F or W are not part of the CDR3 here.

j_call v_call cdr3_aa
TRBJ2-3 TRBV27 ASSLSTGQHTDTQY
TRBJ2-3 TRBV5-1 ASSLDMTGGSTDTQY
TRBJ2-3 TRBV19 ASSIDPNPAAFSTDTQY
TRBJ2-1 TRBV13 ASSQVAGAYNEQF
TRBJ2-1 TRBV6-6 ASSYGASGGDEQF
TRBJ1-3 TRBV5-4 ASSSNPGGSGNTIY
TRBJ2-5 TRBV10-2 ASSDPQETQY
TRBJ1-4 TRBV7-8 ASSPLADATNEKLF
TRBJ2-5 TRBV7-9 ASSFRGPETQY
TRBJ1-2 TRBV18 ASSDRSWGQFYGYT
TRBJ2-7 TRBV27 ASSLRKQGDEQY
TRBJ2-2 TRBV19 ASSTGGRTGELF
TRBJ2-7 TRBV2 ASSDGLASRDYEQY
TRBJ2-7 TRBV4-3 ASSQTGGAYEQY
TRBJ2-5 TRBV10-2 ASSDSGLSGGNQETQY
TRBJ2-1 TRBV2 ASRGTSGPF
TRBJ1-5 TRBV6-6 ASSYSEAQPQH
TRBJ2-2 TRBV4-3 ASSQDSPGQGNTGELF
TRBJ2-7 TRBV13 ASSTTGTYEQY
TRBJ2-7 TRBV6-5 ASSFAASGSYEQY
TRBJ2-2 TRBV29-1 SVEVGQGLTGELF
TRBJ2-5 TRBV27 ASRKSPGQGRETQY
TRBJ1-2 TRBV9 ASSVAGNNGYT
TRBJ2-3 TRBV27 ASSSQGTDTQY
TRBJ1-1 TRBV6-5 ASSSSQGNTEAF
TRBJ1-1 TRBV2 ARGYQGNTEAF
TRBJ2-3 TRBV30 AWSSGVADTQY
TRBJ2-2 TRBV27 ASSSHSTGELF
TRBJ1-2 TRBV27 ASSFSGQDYGYT
TRBJ2-7 TRBV2 ASSVRGGYEQY
TRBJ2-3 TRBV11-2 ASSVASGGFTDTQY
TRBJ1-1 TRBV18 ASSPETGNTEAF
TRBJ2-7 TRBV7-9 ASSLQLAGGSSYEQY
TRBJ2-1 TRBV6-1 ASSEAEHNEQF